This T cell receptor beta chain was captured by sequencing in a study of Tregs in tolerant kidney transplant recipients. Study-level information: The nonmyeloablative bone marrow transplants came from related graft donors, with transient mixed chimerism.

Study-wide results and limits: For some patients, primers changed over time, blocking nucleotide-level comparison. Tolerant patients' donor-specific Tregs expanded beyond overall Tregs, suggesting antigen-driven growth. Tregs expanded with activated donor B cells seemed most donor-specific.

About this clone: The antigen is unknown. The read falls 3 residues short of the CDR3 end, and the missing part is taken from the germline J gene.

J gave up 3 bases and V 3 bases, and 0 bases lay outside the gene matches. The CDR3 extends over 14 amino acids. CDR1 MRHNA and CDR2 SNTAGT come from the germline V gene. The protocol was immunoSEQ multiplex PCR, while the TCRdb copy is restricted to in-frame clones and leaves out a portion. This sample's clone table lists approximately 35,000 clones. The chain employs TRBV6-4 and TRBJ2-2; 8 bases agree with TRBD2. Sequences were derived from CD8+ T cells from blood, sampled before the transplant. The TCR comes from a human donor who received a combined kidney and bone marrow transplant. Incomplete CDR3 DNA: TGTGCCAGCAGTGAAGCGGGGGACACCGGGGAG. Translated: CASSEAGDTGE. The entire CDR3 reads CASSEAGDTGELFF.